Sequencing of this TCR beta chain was carried out in a study of blood T cell repertoires in COVID-19. Overall study context: The study drew acute and convalescent COVID-19 samples from the United States, Italy and Spain. Nucleic acid was either cDNA or gDNA, and it came from T cells, B-cell-depleted T cells, or PBMCs.

How the authors handled the data: Reference gene primer amplification gave estimated nucleated cell counts. Generated by immunoSEQ multiplex PCR, the TCRdb table keeps only in-frame clones and is missing some. The V and J calls and clone size are taken from that table; D and trimming were inferred from the DNA. The table lists about 89,000 clones, 75% to 85% of them singletons. This CDR3 has 13 residues. J gave up 7 bases and V 5 bases, and 7 bases lay outside the gene matches. The germline V gene encodes CDR1 KGHSH and CDR2 LQKENI. The specimen sequenced was peripheral blood. This chain uses TRBV18 with TRBJ2-7, with TRBD1 matching over 8 bases. The TCR was taken from a woman older than 75 with acute or convalescent COVID-19. As DNA, the CDR3 is TGTGCCAGCTCAATAGGACAGGGCTGGGAGCAGTACTTC. It is translated as CASSIGQGWEQYF.